These 4 T cell receptor beta chains were all obtained from the same sample, sequenced in a study of OX40 agonist ivuxolimab in advanced cancers. Using immunoSEQ multiplex PCR, the repertoire was profiled, and TCRdb retains in-frame clones only, with some absent. The sample holds approximately 91,000 clones, 80% to 90% seen once. This material consisted of CD4+ or CD8+ T cells sorted from blood, taken in a trial of the OX40 agonist ivuxolimab. These TCRs come from an adult with an advanced solid tumor such as melanoma, head and neck, liver or kidney cancer.

Concerning this clone itself: Other DNA sequences from this sample encode an identical CDR3 as well. The J gene is TRBJ1-3, the V gene TRBV2; D is perhaps TRBD1 (6 bases). Looked up from germline, CDR1 is SNHLY and CDR2 is FYNNEI. Trimming removed 7 bases at V and 2 bases at J, with 9 bases between. This CDR3 has 13 residues. The CDR3 loop reads CASTGAAGNTIYF. In DNA form, the CDR3 reads TGTGCCAGCACAGGGGCCGCTGGAAACACCATATATTTT.

The chain carries TRBV2 and TRBJ2-5; D gene ambiguous. The V end lost 5 bases, the J end lost 2 bases, and 0 bases lay between the germline ends. CDR3 length: 10 residues. In germline, CDR1 is SNHLY, CDR2 FYNNEI. The CDR3 here is CASSQETQYF. The CDR3, as DNA: TGTGCCAGCAGTCAAGAGACCCAGTACTTC. The variable domain in full, completed from reference TRBV2 and TRBJ2-5, reads EPEVTQTPSHQVTQMGQEVILRCVPISNHLYFYWYRQILGQKVEFLVSFYNNEISEKSEIFDDQFSVERPDGSNFTLKIRSTKLEDSAMYFCASSQETQYFGPGTRLLVL.

The chain carries TRBV6-1 and TRBJ2-2; weak D call: TRBD1 (5 bases). The CDR3 length is 15 residues. Trimming left V 2 bases short and J 4 bases short, with 11 bases between. Germline CDR1 reads MNHNS; CDR2 reads SASEGT. CDR3: CASSEHPGITGELFF. In nucleotides, the CDR3 is TGTGCCAGCAGTGAACATCCAGGGATCACCGGGGAGCTGTTTTTT.

The chain joins TRBV28 to TRBJ1-5, with D possibly being TRBD1 (5 bases). V lost 4 bases, J lost 3 bases, and 19 bases lay in between. Germline CDR1 is MDHEN and CDR2 is SYDVKM. The CDR3 length is 17 residues. Here the CDR3 DNA reads TGTGCCAGCAGTTCTTTGCCGGGGGATGGGGTCAATCAGCCCCAGCATTTT. Translation gives CASSSLPGDGVNQPQHF.